What follows are 30 T cell receptor beta chains derived from one specimen sequenced in a study of immune evolution from preneoplasia to lung adenocarcinoma. Assay: immunoSEQ multiplex PCR; the TCRdb copy retains only in-frame clones and omits some. Of about 3,900 clones listed, around 80% were seen once; the top ten hold 14%. The sample was FFPE adjacent normal lung tissue. The receptors derive from a person aged 55 to 79 with lung adenocarcinoma.

The V and J genes are TRBV6-4 and TRBJ2-5; TRBD2 aligns across 8 bases. V dropped 5 bases and J dropped 8; count of bases not matched to a gene: 10. The CDR3 contains 14 residues. The germline gives CDR1 MRHNA, CDR2 SNTAGT. This CDR3 is CASSKEPGGNTQYF. The CDR3 region has the DNA TGTGCCAGCAGTAAAGAACCGGGAGGGAATACCCAGTACTTC.

The chain carries TRBV2 and TRBJ1-5; TRBD1 matches 8 bases. Looked up from germline, CDR1 is SNHLY and CDR2 is FYNNEI. The CDR3 covers 15 residues. The trim removed 6 bases at V and 4 bases at J, leaving 8 bases unmatched. The CDR3 DNA is TGTGCCAGCAGCCAAGGACAGGGTATTAATCAGCCCCAGCATTTT. It is translated as CASSQGQGINQPQHF.

This chain uses TRBV6-5 with TRBJ1-2; a possible D gene is TRBD1 (6 bases). CDR3 length equals 13 residues. CDR1 MNHEY and CDR2 SVGAGI come from the germline V gene. The V end was cut by 6 bases, the J end by 8 bases, with 16 bases between. The DNA for the CDR3 is TGTGCCAGCAGCCGGGAAGGGGGTAGAGGCTACACCTTC. Residues: CASSREGGRGYTF.

The chain joins TRBV20-1 to TRBJ2-1; D is perhaps TRBD1 (5 bases). The CDR3 has 11 amino acids. CDR1 and CDR2 from the germline V gene are DFQATT and SNEGSKA (reference sequence). V was shortened by 4 bases and J by 7 bases, with 8 bases between the two germline ends. The CDR3 nucleotides read TGCAGTGCTACAGGGTTTAATGAGCAGTTCTTC. It translates to CSATGFNEQFF.

This chain connects TRBV11-1 to TRBJ2-7; the match to TRBD1 covers 8 bases. J was trimmed by 4 bases and V by 5 bases; bases with no gene match: 13. The CDR3 has 16 amino acids. CDR1 and CDR2 from the germline V gene are SGHAT and FQDESV (reference sequence). Here the CDR3 DNA reads TGTGCCAGCAGCCACAGGGGGTCTAGTTCACTTTACGAGCAGTACTTC. Its translation is CASSHRGSSSLYEQYF.

The chain employs TRBV19 and TRBJ2-3; D is unresolved. V dropped 5 bases and J dropped 4 bases, with 10 bases sitting between them. Germline CDR1 and CDR2: LNHDA and SQIVND (reference sequence). The CDR3 extends over 13 amino acids. In DNA, the CDR3 is TGTGCCAGTAGTCCCCGGAACGCAGATACGCAGTATTTT. Amino acid sequence: CASSPRNADTQYF.

The V and J genes are TRBV4-1 and TRBJ1-2, with a tentative D call TRBD1 (5 bases). Germline V gives CDR1 MGHRA, CDR2 YSYEKL. The CDR3 covers 19 residues. V lost 3 bases, J lost 10 bases, and 33 bases lay in between. The CDR3 loop is CASSHGQVLTPMATVLYTF. The CDR3 DNA reads as TGCGCCAGCAGCCATGGACAAGTCTTAACTCCTATGGCTACGGTGCTCTACACCTTC.

V is TRBV5-1 and J is TRBJ2-2; D unresolved. The V and J ends lost 0 bases and 4 bases respectively, with 4 bases between them. The CDR3 spans 13 residues. Germline CDR1 is SGHRS and CDR2 is YFSETQ. The CDR3 loop is CASSLGPTGELFF. The CDR3 DNA reads as TGCGCCAGCAGCTTGGGCCCCACCGGGGAGCTGTTTTTT.

The V gene is TRBV11-2, the J gene TRBJ2-5; no firm D call. Germline CDR1 reads SGHAT; CDR2 reads FQNNGV. V was trimmed by 1 base and J by 2 bases, leaving 11 bases between them. The CDR3 covers 15 residues. The CDR3 DNA reads TGTGCCAGCAGCTTAGCGGGCGCGAGGCAAGAGACCCAGTACTTC. It is translated as CASSLAGARQETQYF.

V gene TRBV9 combines with J gene TRBJ1-2; the D is unclear. V was cut by 0 bases and J by 8 bases, with 11 bases left in between. This CDR3 spans 13 amino acids. In germline, CDR1 is SGDLS, CDR2 YYNGEE. In DNA form, the CDR3 reads TGTGCCAGCAGCGTAGAGTCAGGTTGGGGCTACACCTTC. Amino acids: CASSVESGWGYTF. Combining the CDR3 with reference TRBV9 and TRBJ1-2 gives the whole variable domain DSGVTQTPKHLITATGQRVTLRCSPRSGDLSVYWYQQSLDQGLQFLIQYYNGEERAKGNILERFSAQQFPDLHSELNLSSLELGDSALYFCASSVESGWGYTFGSGTRLTVV.

The chain has TRBV6-1 and TRBJ2-7; 7 nucleotides align to TRBD2. The germline V gene encodes CDR1 MNHNS and CDR2 SASEGT. The CDR3 is 14 amino acids. V trimming: 4 bases; J trimming: 5 bases; junction bases outside the gene matches: 8. CDR3 in amino acids: CASSASRETNEQYF. In DNA form, the CDR3 reads TGTGCCAGCAGTGCCTCGCGGGAGACAAACGAGCAGTACTTC.

V is TRBV11-2 and J is TRBJ2-1, with 10 bases lining up with TRBD1. The CDR3 extends over 16 amino acids. CDR1 and CDR2 from the germline V gene are SGHAT and FQNNGV. J lost 3 bases, V lost 5 bases, and 7 bases had no gene match. In DNA form, the CDR3 reads TGTGCCAGCAGCCCCCGGACAGGGGGAGACTACAATGAGCAGTTCTTC. As protein: CASSPRTGGDYNEQFF.

The chain joins TRBV9 to TRBJ1-1; possible D gene TRBD1, 5 bases. The V end was cut by 4 bases, the J end by 2 bases, with 15 bases between. Per germline, CDR1 SGDLS and CDR2 YYNGEE. The CDR3 covers 15 residues. The CDR3 loop is CASSLGTLGNTEAFF. The CDR3 nucleotides read TGTGCCAGCAGCCTAGGGACCCTAGGCAACACTGAAGCTTTCTTT.

The V and J genes are TRBV4-2 and TRBJ1-5; D perhaps matches TRBD1 (5 bases). The germline gives CDR1 LGHNA, CDR2 YNFKEQ. V dropped 0 bases and J dropped 9 bases, with 15 bases sitting between them. The CDR3 spans 15 residues. The CDR3 here is CASSQDDDSPRPQHF. The CDR3 DNA follows: TGTGCCAGCAGCCAAGATGATGACAGCCCACGGCCCCAGCATTTT.

The chain recombines TRBV7-8 with TRBJ2-3; 12 bases match TRBD1. From germline, CDR1 is SGHVS and CDR2 FQNEAQ. Trimming cost V 2 bases and J 3 bases; bases outside gene matches: 6. The CDR3 contains 17 residues. CDR3 residues: CASSLLPGQGATDTQYF. The CDR3 DNA reads as TGTGCCAGCAGCTTATTACCGGGACAGGGGGCGACAGATACGCAGTATTTT.

The chain couples TRBV7-9 to TRBJ1-3; D unclear. The ends were cut back, 5 bases at V and 0 bases at J, with 11 bases in the middle. The CDR3 runs 15 residues. Germline assignment: CDR1 SEHNR and CDR2 FQNEAQ (reference sequence). DNA for the CDR3: TGTGCCAGCAGCCCCCGCGGCAGCTCTGGAAACACCATATATTTT. It yields the protein CASSPRGSSGNTIYF.

V and J are TRBV4-1 and TRBJ2-7; tentatively, D is TRBD1 or TRBD2 (5 bases each). Deletions cut 1 base from V and 2 bases from J, with 12 bases between. The length of the CDR3 is 15 residues. CDR1 is MGHRA and CDR2 is YSYEKL in the germline V gene. The CDR3 DNA is TGCGCCAGCAGCCAAGTCGATGGGGGACCCTACGAGCAGTACTTC. Translating it yields CASSQVDGGPYEQYF.

The genes are TRBV2 and TRBJ1-4; a possible D gene is TRBD1 (5 bases). Germline-derived CDR1 and CDR2 are SNHLY and FYNNEI. Deletions cut 7 bases from V and 7 bases from J, with 19 bases between. The CDR3 consists of 15 residues. The CDR3 spells CASTGGGGSGEKLFF. The CDR3 DNA is TGTGCCAGCACCGGCGGTGGGGGGTCGGGTGAAAAACTGTTTTTT.

The chain has TRBV6-4 and TRBJ1-1, with a possible D match to TRBD1 (5 bases). The CDR3 is made up of 13 amino acids. Germline-derived CDR1 and CDR2 are MRHNA and SNTAGT. Trimming took off 4 bases at V and 7 bases at J, with 13 bases between the two ends. CDR3 nucleotides: TGTGCCAGCAGTGTAACGTTGCAGGGTGAAGCTTTCTTT. Protein: CASSVTLQGEAFF.

The chain links TRBV11-3 to TRBJ2-2, with TRBD2 identical over 8 bases. CDR1 SGHNT and CDR2 YENEEA come from the germline V gene. The CDR3 contains 17 residues. V lost 2 bases, J lost 6 bases, and 11 bases stayed unmatched. Here the CDR3 reads CASSLSPGGSNAGELFF. CDR3 DNA sequence: TGTGCCAGCAGCTTATCTCCGGGAGGGTCTAATGCCGGGGAGCTGTTTTTT.

V and J are TRBV20-1 and TRBJ2-3; maybe TRBD2 (7 bases). Per the germline V gene, CDR1 is DFQATT and CDR2 is SNEGSKA (reference sequence). Trimming shortened V by 5 bases and J by 6 bases, and 9 bases separated the two germline ends. The CDR3 extends over 11 amino acids. CDR3 loop: CSAGRGDTQYF. The CDR3 DNA reads TGCAGTGCTGGGAGGGGGGATACGCAGTATTTT.

This clone has a handful of counts. The V call is TRBV5-1, the J call TRBJ2-3; 10 bases are a match to TRBD2. The germline CDR1 and CDR2 sequences are SGHRS and YFSETQ. With V trimmed by 5 bases and J by 4 bases, 7 bases remained unmatched. The CDR3 contains 15 residues. For the CDR3, the DNA is TGCGCCAGCAGTAGTCTAGCGGGAGCATCAGATACGCAGTATTTT. Translating gives CASSSLAGASDTQYF.

The genes are TRBV18 and TRBJ1-2; D is perhaps TRBD1 (6 bases). CDR3 length equals 15 residues. V lost 0 bases and J lost 4, with 12 bases in between. From germline, CDR1 is KGHSH and CDR2 LQKENI. CDR3 protein: CASSPPQGPSYGYTF. The CDR3, as DNA: TGTGCCAGCTCACCACCGCAGGGGCCAAGCTATGGCTACACCTTC.

This clone was found once. This chain uses TRBV14 with TRBJ2-1; D gene unclear. Trimming left V 0 bases short and J 7 bases short, with 13 bases between. The CDR3 totals 15 residues. CDR1 is SGHDN and CDR2 is FVKESK in the germline V gene. The chain's CDR3 is CASSQESGFLNEQFF. Here the CDR3 DNA reads TGTGCCAGCAGCCAAGAAAGTGGGTTTCTGAATGAGCAGTTCTTC.

The chain combines TRBV6-6 with TRBJ1-1, with TRBD1 as a possible D gene (5 bases). Germline V lookup: CDR1 MNHNY, CDR2 SVGAGI (reference sequence). This CDR3 contains 15 residues. V lost 5 bases, J lost 1 base, and 14 bases lay in between. The DNA for the CDR3 is TGTGCCAGCAGTCGCACTCAGGGTGGGAACACTGAAGCTTTCTTT. This translates into CASSRTQGGNTEAFF.

The chain joins TRBV29-1 to TRBJ2-7, with 8 bases fitting TRBD2. The ends lost 3 bases at V and 1 base at J; junction bases unmatched: 8. The CDR3 runs to 15 residues. Germline CDR1 is SQVTM and CDR2 is ANQGSEA. CDR3 nucleotides: TGCAGCGTTGAGATTAGCGGGAAGTCTTCCTACGAGCAGTACTTC. Amino acids: CSVEISGKSSYEQYF.

There are a few counts of this clone. The chain links TRBV5-1 to TRBJ2-2; 7 nucleotides match TRBD1. Per the germline V gene, CDR1 is SGHRS and CDR2 is YFSETQ. V shed 4 bases and J 4 bases; nucleotides not matched to a gene: 4. The CDR3 spans 14 residues. The CDR3 reads CASSRRDSTGELFF. CDR3 DNA: TGCGCCAGCAGCCGCCGGGACAGCACCGGGGAGCTGTTTTTT.

The chain joins TRBV30 to TRBJ1-3, with D possibly matching TRBD1 (5 bases). The CDR3 length is 13 residues. The germline V gene encodes CDR1 GTSNPN and CDR2 SVGIG (reference sequence). The germline V and J ends were trimmed by 8 bases and 2 bases, with 13 bases remaining between them. CDR3 loop: CAQGPRTGNTIYF. In nucleotides, the CDR3 is TGTGCCCAGGGCCCGAGGACTGGAAACACCATATATTTT.

The V gene is TRBV14, the J gene TRBJ1-1, with D perhaps matching TRBD1 (5 bases). There are 14 residues in the CDR3. Germline V CDR1 and CDR2: SGHDN, FVKESK. The V gene lost 1 base and the J gene lost 8 bases, with 14 bases spanning the gap. The CDR3 nucleotides read TGTGCCAGCAGCCAAGCATCAGGGTTTTCAGAAGCTTTCTTT. Translated: CASSQASGFSEAFF.

The chain carries TRBV6-1 and TRBJ2-1; maybe TRBD1 (6 bases). Trimming shortened V by 7 bases and J by 0 bases, and 13 bases separated the two germline ends. This CDR3 is 15 amino acids long. From germline, CDR1 is MNHNS and CDR2 SASEGT. The DNA for the CDR3 is TGTGCCAGCATTACAGGACAGAGCTCCTACAATGAGCAGTTCTTC. As protein: CASITGQSSYNEQFF.